This TCR beta chain derives from a study of cytomegalovirus exposure and HLA in healthy donors. The PCR made use of 60 Vbeta and 13 Jbeta primers. Assay used: immunoSEQ multiplex PCR; TCRdb lists only in-frame clones, some missing. The sample yields 150,000 to 200,000 clones, approximately 82% seen once. The CDR3 runs 16 residues. Germline V CDR1 and CDR2: MNHEY, SVGAGI. The V and J ends lost 0 bases and 4 bases, in that order; junction bases with no gene match: 4. This clone was observed a single time. Its antigen remains unidentified. General study points: TRBV6-2, TRBV6-3 and some other V segments were unresolvable in 87-base-pair reads. TCR beta chains numbering more than 150 were designated cytomegalovirus-associated. In a later analysis, a genetic analysis reported fewer productive-TCR N-insertions in an Asian-associated ancestry cluster than the cohort average. The authors later linked a missense DCLRE1C variant to TCR beta V- and J-gene trimming.

Sequencing input: PBMCs. This sequence originates from a male donor in good health and CMV-seronegative. V and J are TRBV6-5 and TRBJ1-3, with 9 nucleotides matching TRBD1. CDR3 protein: CASSYSGQGFGNTIYF. The CDR3 nucleotides read TGTGCCAGCAGTTACTCGGGACAGGGATTCGGAAACACCATATATTTT.